A single sample gave rise to the 30 T cell receptor beta chains below, sequenced in a study of CD8+CD57+ T cells in acquired aplastic anemia. The study profiled TCR beta VDJ and CDR3 using genomic DNA as template. TCRdb processed the reads anew with MiXCR; each CDR3 protein has one entry. The table lists 260,000 or so distinct CDR3 sequences, 47% of them singletons. In patients chosen for sequencing, flow cytometry had shown CD8+CD57+ cell expansion. Sequencing input: sorted CD4+, CD8+, or CD8+CD57+ T cells (not recorded which) from PBMCs. These receptors were obtained from a human donor with aplastic anemia.

This chain connects TRBV15 to TRBJ2-7, with 8 bases matching TRBD1. There are 15 residues in the CDR3. The V gene's germline CDR1 is LNHNV and CDR2 YYDKDF (reference sequence). V lost 6 bases, J lost 3 bases, and 10 bases stayed unmatched. CDR3 coding DNA: TGTGCCACCAGTCCCGCGGACAGGGTGTACTACGAGCAGTACTTC. Protein product: CATSPADRVYYEQYF.

This clonotype was seen repeatedly, ten times or more. The chain uses TRBV7-8 and TRBJ1-1; TRBD1 matches 9 bases. Looked up from germline, CDR1 is SGHVS and CDR2 is FQNEAQ. The CDR3 is 17 residues long. V lost 3 bases to trimming and J lost 0 bases; unmatched junction nucleotides: 8. The CDR3 loop is CASSLMGTGRLNTEAFF. CDR3 DNA: TGTGCCAGCAGCTTGATGGGGACAGGGCGATTGAACACTGAAGCTTTCTTT.

This clonotype was detected many times. V usage is TRBV7-9 and J usage is TRBJ1-1; D remains unclear. CDR3 length: 14 amino acids. V was trimmed by 4 bases and J by 0 bases, leaving 9 bases between them. The germline CDR1 and CDR2 sequences are SEHNR and FQNEAQ (reference sequence). For the CDR3, the DNA is TGTGCCAGCAGCTCTCGGGAGCTGAACACTGAAGCTTTCTTT. Translated, it gives CASSSRELNTEAFF.

The table lists this clonotype with a few counts. Here the CDR3 reads CARNRREGQVTEAFF. As DNA, the CDR3 is TGTGCCAGAAATCGAAGGGAGGGACAGGTCACTGAAGCTTTCTTT. V is TRBV2 and J is TRBJ1-1, with 8 bases matching TRBD1. CDR1 is SNHLY, CDR2 FYNNEI, per germline. CDR3 length equals 15 residues. The J segment lost 4 bases and the V segment lost 9 bases, leaving 13 bases of the junction unmatched.

This chain uses TRBV7-9 with TRBJ2-2; D is undetermined. Trimming pared 6 bases from V and 0 bases from J, leaving 17 bases between. This CDR3 has 17 residues. The germline CDR1 and CDR2 sequences are SEHNR and FQNEAQ (reference sequence). The CDR3 nucleotides read TGTGCCAGCAGGCCCCCCAGGAGAAACTCGAACACCGGGGAGCTGTTTTTT. As protein: CASRPPRRNSNTGELFF. The full variable domain, its missing parts supplied by reference TRBV7-9 and TRBJ2-2, is DTGVSQNPRHKITKRGQNVTFRCDPISEHNRLYWYRQTLGQGPEFLTYFQNEAQLEKSRLLSDRFSAERPKGSFSTLEIQRTEQGDSAMYLCASRPPRRNSNTGELFFGEGSRLTVL.

The rearrangement links TRBV25-1 to TRBJ2-7; possible D gene TRBD2, 6 bases. CDR3 length equals 14 residues. Germline CDR1 and CDR2: MGHDK and SYGVNS. V lost 2 bases and J 3 bases, leaving 11 bases between the germline ends. The CDR3 region has the DNA TGTGCCAGCAGTGAAGGAGGGACGAGCTACGAGCAGTACTTC. Residues: CASSEGGTSYEQYF.

This chain joins TRBV29-1 and TRBJ1-2; the D is unclear. The length of the CDR3 is 12 residues. From germline, CDR1 is SQVTM and CDR2 ANQGSEA. V lost 3 bases, J lost 2 bases, and 7 bases lay in between. The CDR3 sequence is CSVDPGNYGYTF. The DNA of the CDR3 is TGCAGCGTTGATCCTGGGAACTATGGCTACACCTTC.

Notes on this clonotype: The germline gene is not matched at one end of the junction; a read error may be the cause. The DNA of the CDR3 is TGTGCCATCAGTGACGGGACAGTCGAAACGCAGTATTTT. Protein: CAISDGTVETQYF. This chain joins TRBV6-4 and TRBJ2-3; TRBD1 agrees at 7 bases. This CDR3 comprises 13 residues. Germline values: CDR1 MRHNA, CDR2 SNTAGT.

This clonotype showed up just a few times. A much larger clone sits a single nucleotide away, making a read error possible. Because it lacks the conserved phenylalanine or tryptophan at the end, this CDR3 is likely a read error. This sequence joins TRBV7-9 and TRBJ1-3, with D unclear. V was shortened by 1 base and J by 0 bases, with 7 bases between the two germline ends. CDR1 and CDR2 from the germline V gene are SEHNR and FQNEAQ (reference sequence). The CDR3 consists of 15 residues. CDR3 coding DNA: TGTGCCAGCAGCTTAGTGGGGAACTCTGGAAACACCATATATTCT. This encodes CASSLVGNSGNTIYS.

The genes are TRBV24-1 and TRBJ2-1, with D possibly called TRBD1 or TRBD2 (5 bases each). The germline V and J ends were trimmed by 0 bases and 9 bases, with 14 bases remaining between them. Looked up from germline, CDR1 is KGHDR and CDR2 is SFDVKD. CDR3 length equals 15 residues. The CDR3 loop reads CATSDLQAGSGEQFF. As DNA, the CDR3 is TGTGCCACCAGTGATTTGCAGGCAGGGAGCGGTGAGCAGTTCTTC.

This clonotype was recorded many times. The chain carries TRBV11-2 and TRBJ2-7; D gene uncertain. Germline V lookup: CDR1 SGHAT, CDR2 FQNNGV. V was clipped by 5 bases and J by 3 bases, with 5 bases between them. This CDR3 contains 11 residues. The CDR3 here is CASSQNYEQYF. In DNA form, the CDR3 reads TGTGCCAGCAGCCAAAACTACGAGCAGTACTTC.

This clonotype was picked up many times. The chain employs TRBV4-3 and TRBJ2-7; the D gene is possibly TRBD1 (6 bases). Germline V CDR1 and CDR2: LGHNA, YSLEER. The CDR3 has 14 amino acids. The V and J ends lost 1 base and 6 bases respectively, with 13 bases between them. CDR3 DNA sequence: TGCGCCAGCAGCCAAGCCGGGACACGGCGCGAGCAGTACTTC. Its translation is CASSQAGTRREQYF.

The CDR3 DNA reads as TGTGCCAGCAGCCAATCTACAGGTTACTACGAGCAGTACTTC. Translation gives CASSQSTGYYEQYF. The genes are TRBV14 and TRBJ2-7; the D gene is possibly TRBD1 (5 bases). CDR1 SGHDN and CDR2 FVKESK come from the germline V gene. This CDR3 comprises 14 residues. The germline V and J ends were trimmed by 2 bases and 3 bases, with 11 bases remaining between them.

The chain employs TRBV29-1 and TRBJ2-5, with D maybe TRBD2 (6 bases). This CDR3 comprises 12 residues. Germline V gives CDR1 SQVTM, CDR2 ANQGSEA. With 4 bases removed from V and 2 bases from J, the gap between germline ends came to 8 bases. CDR3 sequence: CSVAGGQETQYF. In nucleotides, the CDR3 is TGCAGCGTTGCTGGGGGGCAAGAGACCCAGTACTTC.

Many counts were recorded for this clonotype. The rearrangement links TRBV9 to TRBJ2-3; 8 nucleotides align to TRBD2. Germline lookup yields CDR1 SGDLS and CDR2 YYNGEE. V was pared by 4 bases and J by 5 bases, with 6 bases of the junction left unmatched. This CDR3 contains 14 residues. Here the CDR3 reads CASSLRGGGDTQYF. In DNA, the CDR3 is TGTGCCAGCAGCTTACGGGGGGGGGGAGATACGCAGTATTTT. The entire variable domain, with the rest obtained from reference TRBV9 and TRBJ2-3, is as follows: DSGVTQTPKHLITATGQRVTLRCSPRSGDLSVYWYQQSLDQGLQFLIQYYNGEERAKGNILERFSAQQFPDLHSELNLSSLELGDSALYFCASSLRGGGDTQYFGPGTRLTVL.

Written as DNA, the CDR3 is TGTGCCAGCAGCCAAGGTGCCAGCACCGGGGAGCTGTTTTTT. Protein product: CASSQGASTGELFF. The chain has TRBV3-1 and TRBJ2-2; no firm D call. Trimming stripped 1 base from V and 4 bases from J, with 7 bases between. Germline values: CDR1 LGHDT, CDR2 YNNKEL (reference sequence). The CDR3 has 14 residues.

CDR3 in amino acids: CASSVEPDQETQYF. DNA of the CDR3: TGTGCCAGCAGCGTAGAACCGGACCAAGAGACCCAGTACTTC. The V and J genes are TRBV9 and TRBJ2-5; D uncertain. The CDR3 is 14 amino acids. Per the germline V gene, CDR1 is SGDLS and CDR2 is YYNGEE. The germline V and J ends were trimmed by 0 bases and 0 bases, with 6 bases remaining between them.

This chain uses TRBV10-3 with TRBJ1-2; TRBD1 matches 9 bases. The CDR3 loop spans 15 amino acids. J gave up 7 bases and V 7 bases, and 13 bases lay outside the gene matches. The germline CDR1 and CDR2 sequences are ENHRY and SYGVKD. The CDR3 DNA is TGTGCCATCAATGCCGGGACAGGGACTTACTCTGGCTACACCTTC. Its translation: CAINAGTGTYSGYTF.

The chain couples TRBV19 to TRBJ2-5; D gene unclear. The CDR3 spans 14 residues. V lost 3 bases to trimming and J lost 2 bases, with 10 bases between them. CDR1 is LNHDA and CDR2 is SQIVND in the germline V gene (reference sequence). The CDR3 DNA is TGTGCCAGTAGTATTAACGGAAGACAAGAGACCCAGTACTTC. Encoded protein: CASSINGRQETQYF.

This clonotype was seen ten or more times. This rearrangement joins TRBV4-3 to TRBJ2-7, with 8 nucleotides matching TRBD1. This CDR3 has 16 amino acids. J gave up 1 base and V 1 base, and 6 bases lay outside the gene matches. Germline V gives CDR1 LGHNA, CDR2 YSLEER. The CDR3 DNA reads as TGCGCCAGCAGCCAAGGAGGACAGGGCCGATCCTACGAGCAGTACTTC. The encoded protein is CASSQGGQGRSYEQYF.

Comment on this clonotype: This CDR3 fails to terminate in the conserved phenylalanine or tryptophan, so it likely reflects a read error. The limits of the CDR3 on the DNA are not certain, so only TCRdb's listed CDR3 is given. This CDR3 reads CASSFADR. The rearrangement joins TRBV10-3 to TRBJ2-5; the table's TRBD1 call for D was not verified on the DNA. The CDR3 extends over 8 residues, inclusive of both ends. Germline CDR1 is ENHRY and CDR2 is SYGVKD.

The chain couples TRBV5-6 to TRBJ2-7; possible D gene TRBD1, 5 bases. The germline V gene encodes CDR1 SGHDT and CDR2 YYEEEE. There are 13 residues in the CDR3. The V end lost 0 bases, the J end lost 5 bases, and 9 bases lay between the germline ends. DNA for the CDR3: TGTGCCAGCAGCTTGGTCCCAGGGAACGAGCAGTACTTC. Translating gives CASSLVPGNEQYF.

This clonotype came up many times. The rearrangement uses TRBV10-3 and TRBJ1-2, with D perhaps TRBD1 (5 bases). The CDR3 consists of 16 residues. V shed 0 bases and J shed 4 bases, with 15 bases lying between them. From germline, CDR1 is ENHRY and CDR2 SYGVKD. The CDR3 bases are TGTGCCATCAGTGAGTCATTTGGCAGGGCGATCTATGGCTACACCTTC. Residues: CAISESFGRAIYGYTF.

The chain uses TRBV7-2 and TRBJ1-1; unclear D gene. With 5 bases removed from V and 5 bases from J, the gap between germline ends came to 9 bases. The CDR3 has 12 amino acids. Germline values: CDR1 SGHTA, CDR2 FQGNSA. The CDR3 reads CASSTTVTEAFF. As DNA, the CDR3 is TGTGCCAGCAGCACGACTGTGACTGAAGCTTTCTTT.

About this clonotype itself: A read error may be the cause here, since a much bigger clone is one base away. V is TRBV4-2 and J is TRBJ1-6, with D possibly TRBD1 on 5 matching bases. V was clipped by 2 bases and J by 0 bases, with 20 bases between them. The CDR3 loop spans 20 amino acids. Germline V gene data show CDR1 as LGHNA and CDR2 as YNFKEQ. The CDR3 DNA sequence: TGTGCCAGCAGCCAACCCAGGGCGGAAGGGTATAGCTCCTATAATTCACCCCTCCACTTT. Translating it yields CASSQPRAEGYSSYNSPLHF.

The rearrangement joins TRBV19 to TRBJ2-3; TRBD2 matches at 7 bases. With V trimmed by 5 bases and J by 6 bases, 23 bases remained unmatched. CDR1 LNHDA and CDR2 SQIVND come from the germline V gene (reference sequence). The CDR3 covers 19 residues. The CDR3 is CASSLSPRLAGRARDTQYF. The CDR3 nucleotides are TGTGCCAGTAGTCTCTCTCCCCGACTAGCAGGCCGAGCAAGGGATACGCAGTATTTT.

The DNA of the CDR3 is TGTGCCAGCAGCGGGGGGGAAACCGGGGAGCTGTTTTTT. Protein product: CASSGGETGELFF. The chain has TRBV9 and TRBJ2-2; D perhaps matches TRBD2 (6 bases). Germline V CDR1 and CDR2: SGDLS, YYNGEE. The CDR3 consists of 13 residues. The ends were cut back, 3 bases at V and 5 bases at J, with 8 bases in the middle.

This clonotype was recorded many times. This chain uses TRBV19 with TRBJ1-5, with D possibly TRBD1 on 5 matching bases. Trimming stripped 9 bases from V and 5 bases from J, with 17 bases between. CDR1 and CDR2 from the germline V gene are LNHDA and SQIVND (reference sequence). The CDR3 extends over 14 amino acids. In DNA, the CDR3 is TGTGCCAGCATTGGGGAAGGGGCGCATCAGCCCCAGCATTTT. It is translated as CASIGEGAHQPQHF.

This chain joins TRBV19 and TRBJ2-1, with TRBD1 matching over 8 bases. Germline CDR1 is LNHDA and CDR2 is SQIVND (reference sequence). After removal of 10 bases from V and 2 bases from J, the junction contained 7 bases not matched to a gene. The CDR3 is 14 residues long. The CDR3 DNA follows: TGTGCCACCAGCCAGGGGGCGGCCTACAATGAGCAGTTCTTC. Amino acid sequence: CATSQGAAYNEQFF. Full variable domain (missing parts from reference TRBV19 and TRBJ2-1): DGGITQSPKYLFRKEGQNVTLSCEQNLNHDAMYWYRQDPGQGLRLIYYSQIVNDFQKGDIAEGYSVSREKKESFPLTVTSAQKNPTAFYLCATSQGAAYNEQFFGPGTRLTVL.

The chain is built from TRBV19 and TRBJ1-2, with unresolved D. The CDR3 has 12 residues. The germline V gene encodes CDR1 LNHDA and CDR2 SQIVND (reference sequence). Trimming cost V 8 bases and J 4 bases, with 11 bases left between them. CDR3 coding DNA: TGTGCCAGTGGGCAGTCCGCCTATGGCTACACCTTC. It encodes CASGQSAYGYTF.